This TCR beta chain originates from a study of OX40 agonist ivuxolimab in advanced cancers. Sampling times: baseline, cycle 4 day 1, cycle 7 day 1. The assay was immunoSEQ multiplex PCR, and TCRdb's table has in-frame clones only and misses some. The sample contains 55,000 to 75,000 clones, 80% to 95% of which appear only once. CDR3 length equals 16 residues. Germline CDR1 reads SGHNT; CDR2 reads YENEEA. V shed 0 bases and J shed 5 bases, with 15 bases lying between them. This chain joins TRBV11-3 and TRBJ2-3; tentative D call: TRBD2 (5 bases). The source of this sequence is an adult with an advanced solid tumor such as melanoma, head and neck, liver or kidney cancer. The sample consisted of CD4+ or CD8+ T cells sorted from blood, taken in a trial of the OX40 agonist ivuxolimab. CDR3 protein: CASSLDSGFAGDTQYF. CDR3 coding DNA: TGTGCCAGCAGCTTAGACTCGGGGTTCGCCGGAGATACGCAGTATTTT.